These T cell receptor beta chains were read from a single sample in a study of OX40 agonist ivuxolimab in advanced cancers. Profiled with immunoSEQ multiplex PCR; TCRdb holds only in-frame clones, not every one. There are 60,000 to 75,000 clones in the sample; under 90% occur only once, and 6% to 7.5% lies in the top ten. The source material was CD4+ or CD8+ T cells sorted from blood, sampled in a trial of the OX40 agonist ivuxolimab. The receptor set was obtained from an adult with an advanced solid tumor such as melanoma, head and neck, liver or kidney cancer. Both conserved end residues are part of each CDR3. A D gene is named only where the DNA matches it firmly. Size is omitted from some rows. Given values are once, few, many or a class for expanded clones.

J,size,D,V,DNA,CDR3
TRBJ1-2,.,.,TRBV7-2,TGTGCCAGCAGCTCGATGGACCACTATGGCTACACCTTC,CASSSMDHYGYTF
TRBJ2-7,once,.,TRBV6-5,TGTGCCAGCAGTAGGGACCTTTACGAGCAGTACTTC,CASSRDLYEQYF
TRBJ2-6,.,.,TRBV10-3,TGTGCCATCAGTGAGGTTTCTCCCTCTGGGGCCAACGTCCTGACTTTC,CAISEVSPSGANVLTF
TRBJ1-5,few,.,TRBV10-3,TGTGCCATCAGGGACAGCAATCAGCCCCAGCATTTT,CAIRDSNQPQHF
TRBJ2-1,.,TRBD2,TRBV7-9,TGTGCCAGCAGCCCAGGGACTAGCGGGATATACAATGAGCAGTTCTTC,CASSPGTSGIYNEQFF
TRBJ2-7,.,.,TRBV5-1,TGCGCCAGCCTACTCGGGGGTAGACAGGGCGTGTACGAGCAGTACTTC,CASLLGGRQGVYEQYF
TRBJ2-2,.,.,TRBV19,TGTGCCAGTAGTATGCGAACCGGGGAGCTGTTTTTT,CASSMRTGELFF
TRBJ2-3,once,TRBD2,TRBV11-3,TGTGCCAGCCGCGGGGGGGCCGCAGATACGCAGTATTTT,CASRGGAADTQYF
TRBJ1-2,.,TRBD1,TRBV28,TGTGCCATTCTCGGGGACAGGGTCTCCGATGGCTACACCTTC,CAILGDRVSDGYTF
TRBJ1-2,.,TRBD1,TRBV29-1,TGCAGCGAACTTACAGGGGATTTACTTAACTATGGCTACACCTTC,CSELTGDLLNYGYTF
TRBJ2-2,.,.,TRBV7-2,TGTGCCAGCAGCTTAGAGGGCGGGACGAACACCGGGGAGCTGTTTTTT,CASSLEGGTNTGELFF
TRBJ1-2,.,.,TRBV6-5,TGTGCCAGCAGTTACCAGGGGCGAACAGGAGGCTATGGCTACACCTTC,CASSYQGRTGGYGYTF
TRBJ1-2,.,.,TRBV7-9,TGTGCCAGCAGCTTAGCAAGGCGGGAGGGCTATGGCTACACCTTC,CASSLARREGYGYTF
TRBJ2-5,once,TRBD1,TRBV9,TGTGCCAGCAGCGCGACAGGGGGCCTAGGGGAGACCCAGTACTTC,CASSATGGLGETQYF
TRBJ1-5,.,TRBD1,TRBV2,TGTGCCAGCAGTGATCAGGGGGGTGGCAATCAGCCCCAGCATTTT,CASSDQGGGNQPQHF
TRBJ2-1,once,.,TRBV5-4,TGTGCCAGCAGCTTGAGTAGGCGGTTGGAGCAGTTCTTC,CASSLSRRLEQFF
TRBJ2-1,.,.,TRBV11-2,TGTGCCAGCAGCTTAATGTTGCCTAGATCGAGTGAGCAGTTCTTC,CASSLMLPRSSEQFF
TRBJ1-1,.,TRBD1,TRBV4-1,TGCGCCAGCAGCCAACTACCGGGACAGGTGACTGAAGCTTTCTTT,CASSQLPGQVTEAFF
TRBJ1-1,.,TRBD1,TRBV25-1,TGTGCCAGCAGTGATCCAGGGGGCCACACTGAAGCTTTCTTT,CASSDPGGHTEAFF
TRBJ2-7,.,TRBD1,TRBV30,TGTGCCGGGACAGGGGGGTACGAGCAGTACTTC,CAGTGGYEQYF
TRBJ2-1,.,TRBD1,TRBV27,TGTGCCAGCAGCCCAGACAGGGGCTCTTACAATGAGCAGTTCTTC,CASSPDRGSYNEQFF
TRBJ1-1,once,TRBD1,TRBV5-1,TGCGCCAGCAGCCTGGGACAGGGGCGACCCGGCACTGAAGCTTTCTTT,CASSLGQGRPGTEAFF
TRBJ2-7,.,TRBD1,TRBV5-4,TGTGCCAGCAGCTCGCCGGGACAGGGGGCGCTTAAGCAGTACTTC,CASSSPGQGALKQYF
TRBJ2-3,.,TRBD2,TRBV5-1,TGCGCCAGCGAGGTCCTAGCGGGAGCAGATACGCAGTATTTT,CASEVLAGADTQYF
TRBJ2-1,few,TRBD1,TRBV10-3,TGTGCCATCAGTGAGTCAGCAGGGGGCGATGAGCAGTTCTTC,CAISESAGGDEQFF
TRBJ2-5,.,.,TRBV7-9,TGTGCCAGCAGCTTAAAATTAGTGAGCGGCAGGCGGCGAGAGACCCAGTACTTC,CASSLKLVSGRRRETQYF
TRBJ2-7,once,.,TRBV7-2,TGTGCCAGCAGCTTAGCGCATTACCGCTACGAGCAGTACTTC,CASSLAHYRYEQYF
TRBJ2-2,.,.,TRBV27,TGTGCCAGCAGTTTTAGGACCGGGGAGCTGTTTTTT,CASSFRTGELFF
TRBJ2-7,.,TRBD2,TRBV28,TGTGCCAGCAGTCGCGGGGGGGCAATAACCTCCTACGAGCAGTACTTC,CASSRGGAITSYEQYF
TRBJ2-5,.,.,TRBV20-1,TGCAGTGCTAGAAGTTACACGGATCAGTACTTC,CSARSYTDQYF
TRBJ1-6,.,.,TRBV30,TGTGCCTGGAGTGTACATAAAGGGGCACCCCTCCACTTT,CAWSVHKGAPLHF
TRBJ2-1,.,TRBD1,TRBV5-5,TGTGCCAGCAGCCACGGGACAGGATTCTACAATGAGCAGTTCTTC,CASSHGTGFYNEQFF
TRBJ2-3,.,.,TRBV7-9,TGTGCCAGCAGCCCCCCTTTAGGTGGCACAGATACGCAGTATTTT,CASSPPLGGTDTQYF
TRBJ1-4,.,.,TRBV5-1,TGCGCCAGCAGCCCCCAGAGTGCAACTAATGAAAAACTGTTTTTT,CASSPQSATNEKLFF
TRBJ2-7,.,.,TRBV7-2,TGTGCCAGCAGCTTAAGGGGGGGGAACGGCGAGCAGTACTTC,CASSLRGGNGEQYF
TRBJ2-2,.,TRBD1,TRBV18,TGTGCCAGCTCACCACTTGGACAGGGAAACACCGGGGAGCTGTTTTTT,CASSPLGQGNTGELFF
TRBJ2-5,.,.,TRBV19,TGTGCCAGTAGTCAGGACCAAGAGACCCAGTACTTC,CASSQDQETQYF
TRBJ2-5,.,.,TRBV18,TGTGCCAGCTCACCAGACGACCAAGAGACCCAGTACTTC,CASSPDDQETQYF
TRBJ2-7,.,TRBD2,TRBV7-2,TGTGCCAGCAGCTCCTGGGTGCGAGCGGGGGGAGACGAGCAGTACTTC,CASSSWVRAGGDEQYF
TRBJ1-2,.,.,TRBV6-5,TGTGCCAGCAGTTACTCGCAGAGTAACTATGGCTACACCTTC,CASSYSQSNYGYTF
TRBJ1-2,.,TRBD1,TRBV29-1,TGCAGCGTTGAAATACAGGGGGCGGCCTATGGCTACACCTTC,CSVEIQGAAYGYTF
TRBJ2-7,.,TRBD1,TRBV7-9,TGTGCCAGCAGCTCCCGGGACAGGGGGGGATACGAGCAGTACTTC,CASSSRDRGGYEQYF
TRBJ2-7,once,.,TRBV7-9,TGTGCCAGCAGCTTAGGGTACGGGACACTGCCCTCCTACGAGCAGTACTTC,CASSLGYGTLPSYEQYF
TRBJ2-3,.,.,TRBV9,TGTGCCAGCAGCGTGGTAGGTTCGGCAGATACGCAGTATTTT,CASSVVGSADTQYF
TRBJ2-2,.,.,TRBV11-2,TGTGCCAGCAGCCAATTGGTACAGGCGAACACCGGGGAGCTGTTTTTT,CASSQLVQANTGELFF
TRBJ2-1,.,.,TRBV5-1,TGCGCCAGCAGCTTTACACTGGGATTAGGCAATGAGCAGTTCTTC,CASSFTLGLGNEQFF
TRBJ1-2,.,.,TRBV6-6,TGTGCCAGCAGTCAAGACCCAAACTATGGCTACACCTTC,CASSQDPNYGYTF
TRBJ2-7,.,.,TRBV2,TGTGCCAGCAGTCCACCCGGCACCTACTACGAGCAGTACTTC,CASSPPGTYYEQYF
TRBJ2-5,.,TRBD1,TRBV7-9,TGTGCCAGCAGCTTCTCCGGGACAGGGTTGGGAGAGACCCAGTACTTC,CASSFSGTGLGETQYF
TRBJ2-7,.,.,TRBV27,TGTGCCAGCAGTTTAAACGGGGGTACCTACGAGCAGTACTTC,CASSLNGGTYEQYF